The 19 T cell receptor beta chains listed next were all sequenced from one sample in a study of T cells after posttransplantation cyclophosphamide. The assay was immunoSEQ multiplex PCR, and TCRdb's table has in-frame clones only and misses some. This table holds around 490 clones, approximately 92% found once. Busulfan-fludarabine conditioning, marrow transplant, and cyclophosphamide on days +3 and +4 were administered. Sequenced material: CD4+ T cells sorted from blood, taken after allogeneic stem cell transplant with posttransplant cyclophosphamide. These receptors were collected from a female patient in her 50s who received an allogeneic stem cell transplant from a related donor, was CMV-positive, and had no GVHD. Some T cells may be graft donor cells.

DNA for the CDR3: TGTGCCAGCAGTGGGACTAGCGGGGCCCAAGAGACCCAGTACTTC. Translated: CASSGTSGAQETQYF. J is TRBJ2-5 and V is TRBV9; TRBD2 matches at 13 bases. The CDR3 contains 15 residues. Losses at the gene ends were 5 bases for V and 1 base for J; bases not matched to a gene: 2. Per the germline V gene, CDR1 is SGDLS and CDR2 is YYNGEE.

The V gene is TRBV5-1, the J gene TRBJ2-1; a weak D match, TRBD1 (6 bases). Germline CDR1 SGHRS, CDR2 YFSETQ. Trimming stripped 2 bases from V and 9 bases from J, with 15 bases between. The CDR3 is 14 amino acids. CDR3 DNA: TGCGCCAGCAGCTTCGGGCAGGGGTTCGGTGAGCAGTTCTTC. This encodes CASSFGQGFGEQFF.

The V call is TRBV10-3, the J call TRBJ1-2, with 9 bases matching TRBD1. The V segment lost 6 bases and the J segment 1 base; nucleotides outside the gene matches: 6. Germline V gene data show CDR1 as ENHRY and CDR2 as SYGVKD. This CDR3 contains 15 residues. The DNA of the CDR3 is TGTGCCATCAGCACACCGGACAGGGGTAACTATGGCTACACCTTC. Translated, it gives CAISTPDRGNYGYTF.

J is TRBJ1-4 and V is TRBV6-1; D may be TRBD1 (6 bases). Germline assignment: CDR1 MNHNS and CDR2 SASEGT. The CDR3 totals 13 residues. The ends were cut back, 11 bases at V and 4 bases at J, with 14 bases in the middle. The CDR3 loop reads CAGSDSYNEKLFF. The CDR3 DNA reads as TGTGCCGGCTCGGACAGCTATAATGAAAAACTGTTTTTT.

The rearrangement uses TRBV19 and TRBJ2-2; 9 nucleotides match TRBD1. From germline, CDR1 is LNHDA and CDR2 SQIVND (reference sequence). The CDR3 covers 16 residues. With V trimmed by 6 bases and J by 0 bases, 5 bases remained unmatched. The chain's CDR3 is CASRTRQGANTGELFF. The CDR3 bases are TGTGCCAGTAGAACGAGACAGGGGGCGAACACCGGGGAGCTGTTTTTT.

This chain's CDR3 is CASSLVQGAGANVLTF. In nucleotides, the CDR3 is TGCGCCAGCAGCTTGGTCCAGGGGGCTGGGGCCAACGTCCTGACTTTC. The chain employs TRBV5-1 and TRBJ2-6, with 7 bases fitting TRBD1. With 0 bases clipped from V and 2 bases from J, the junction kept 2 bases outside the gene matches. The CDR3 consists of 16 residues. Germline V gene sequence: CDR1 SGHRS, CDR2 YFSETQ.

V gene TRBV29-1 combines with J gene TRBJ2-7; 9 positions agree with TRBD1. Trimming took 6 bases from V and 6 from J; bases not matched to a gene: 9. There are 13 residues in the CDR3. The V gene's germline CDR1 is SQVTM and CDR2 ANQGSEA. The CDR3 protein is CSVVGQGRREQYF. The CDR3 DNA reads as TGCAGCGTAGTCGGACAGGGGAGGCGCGAGCAGTACTTC.

The V gene is TRBV5-4, the J gene TRBJ1-1, with 9 positions matching TRBD1. The CDR3 totals 13 residues. Per the germline V gene, CDR1 is SGHNT and CDR2 is YYREEE (reference sequence). The trim removed 0 bases at V and 8 bases at J, leaving 2 bases unmatched. CDR3 bases: TGTGCCAGCAGCTTGGACACAGGGGGCGAAGCTTTCTTT. Amino acids: CASSLDTGGEAFF.

The rearrangement links TRBV5-6 to TRBJ2-1; no definite D call. The CDR3 consists of 10 residues. Germline CDR1 SGHDT, CDR2 YYEEEE. V lost 6 bases to trimming and J lost 14 bases, with 12 bases between them. The CDR3 DNA is TGTGCCAGCAAGAGAGCCATGGAGTTCTTC. This sequence encodes CASKRAMEFF.

This clone was seen a handful of times. An end of the junction does not agree with germline; a read error may underlie this. The V gene is TRBV4-1, the J gene TRBJ1-5, with D tentatively TRBD1 (5 bases). Germline lookup yields CDR1 MGHRA and CDR2 YSYEKL. The CDR3 totals 16 residues. The CDR3 DNA sequence: TGCGCCAGCAGCGAAGACGGGGGTATTGGCAATCAGCCCCAGCATTTT. It translates to CASSEDGGIGNQPQHF.

This rearrangement joins TRBV29-1 to TRBJ2-1; 12 positions match TRBD1. After removal of 6 bases from V and 4 bases from J, the junction contained 4 bases not matched to a gene. The CDR3 contains 14 residues. Germline V gives CDR1 SQVTM, CDR2 ANQGSEA. The CDR3 sequence: CSVLGQGAYNEQFF. The DNA of the CDR3 is TGCAGCGTGTTGGGACAGGGGGCGTACAATGAGCAGTTCTTC.

The CDR3 here is CASSILASGNHEQFF. CDR3 nucleotide sequence: TGTGCCAGTAGTATCCTTGCTAGCGGGAACCATGAGCAGTTCTTC. This chain connects TRBV19 to TRBJ2-1; TRBD2 matches 9 bases. CDR1 and CDR2 from the germline V gene are LNHDA and SQIVND (reference sequence). This CDR3 is 15 amino acids long. The V segment lost 3 bases and the J segment 8 bases; nucleotides outside the gene matches: 8.

The DNA for the CDR3 is TGTGCCAGCAGGGGGACTCTCTTCTCCTACGAGCAGTACTTC. Amino acid sequence: CASRGTLFSYEQYF. V usage is TRBV6-1 and J usage is TRBJ2-7, with D perhaps matching TRBD2 (6 bases). Germline values: CDR1 MNHNS, CDR2 SASEGT. The CDR3 runs 14 residues. Trimming cost V 6 bases and J 0 bases, with 12 bases left between them.

The chain joins TRBV20-1 to TRBJ2-5; D is unclear. CDR1 is DFQATT and CDR2 is SNEGSKA in the germline V gene (reference sequence). Trimming took 4 bases from V and 2 from J, leaving 5 bases between them. The CDR3 is 11 amino acids. This chain's CDR3 is CSAMQQETQYF. The DNA of the CDR3 is TGCAGTGCTATGCAGCAAGAGACCCAGTACTTC.

V usage is TRBV28 and J usage is TRBJ2-5, with D unresolved. Trimming left V 6 bases short and J 2 bases short, with 7 bases between. The CDR3 runs to 12 residues. Looked up from germline, CDR1 is MDHEN and CDR2 is SYDVKM. Here the CDR3 DNA reads TGTGCCAGCAGCCGCGAGCAAGAGACCCAGTACTTC. This encodes CASSREQETQYF.

The rearrangement uses TRBV29-1 and TRBJ1-4; 8 positions match TRBD1. The CDR3 loop spans 17 amino acids. Germline CDR1 reads SQVTM; CDR2 reads ANQGSEA. The trim removed 0 bases at V and 7 bases at J, leaving 13 bases unmatched. Here the CDR3 reads CSVEDRSQGAGAEKLFF. CDR3 nucleotide sequence: TGCAGCGTTGAAGATCGGTCCCAGGGGGCGGGAGCTGAAAAACTGTTTTTT.

The chain uses TRBV4-2 and TRBJ2-7; D may be TRBD2 (6 bases). In germline, CDR1 is LGHNA, CDR2 YNFKEQ. Between the trimmed V and J ends, which lost 6 bases and 3 bases, there was a span of 15 bases. This CDR3 spans 14 amino acids. CDR3 sequence reads: CASSHRDSYYEQYF. The CDR3 nucleotides read TGTGCCAGCAGTCACCGGGACTCTTACTACGAGCAGTACTTC.

The V call is TRBV9, the J call TRBJ2-7; tentative D call: TRBD2 (5 bases). V lost 2 bases, J lost 5 bases, and 14 bases lay in between. Germline values: CDR1 SGDLS, CDR2 YYNGEE. The CDR3 runs 14 residues. The CDR3 bases are TGTGCCAGCAGCGTCGATCCCGGGATTAACGAGCAGTACTTC. Residues: CASSVDPGINEQYF.

The rearrangement links TRBV6-5 to TRBJ1-2; weak D call: TRBD1 (6 bases). The CDR3 extends over 14 amino acids. V shed 8 bases and J shed 2 bases, with 15 bases lying between them. CDR1 is MNHEY and CDR2 is SVGAGI in the germline V gene. In nucleotides, the CDR3 is TGTGCCAGCCGTCTCGGACAGCTGAACTATGGCTACACCTTC. It encodes CASRLGQLNYGYTF.